This T cell receptor (beta chain) was found in a study of cytomegalovirus exposure and HLA in healthy donors. Broader study findings: Roughly uniform depth of sequencing across donors was assumed in presence/absence analyses. Researchers had no immune exposure information except CMV serostatus available.

This PCR relied on a set of 60 Vbeta primers and 13 Jbeta primers. Method: immunoSEQ multiplex PCR; TCRdb's copy keeps in-frame clones and lacks some. The sample lists 100,000 to 150,000 clones; roughly 80% were seen once. As for this clone: Its specificity is unknown.

This TCR was sampled from a woman aged 40 to 49 in good health and CMV-seropositive. Input material: PBMCs.

The CDR3 is CASSFGTGGLIEKLFF. The CDR3, as DNA: TGTGCCAGCAGCTTTGGGACAGGGGGCCTAATAGAAAAACTGTTTTTT. The rearrangement uses TRBV5-6 and TRBJ1-4; TRBD1 aligns across 12 bases. With V trimmed by 2 bases and J by 8 bases, 7 bases remained unmatched. The germline CDR1 and CDR2 sequences are SGHDT and YYEEEE. The CDR3 length is 16 residues. Complete variable domain (other parts from reference TRBV5-6 and TRBJ1-4): DAGVTQSPTHLIKTRGQQVTLRCSPKSGHDTVSWYQQALGQGPQFIFQYYEEEERQRGNFPDRFSGHQFPNYSSELNVNALLLGDSALYLCASSFGTGGLIEKLFFGSGTQLSVL.